This T cell receptor (beta chain) was profiled in a study of blood T cell repertoires in COVID-19. The repertoire was sequenced with immunoSEQ multiplex PCR; TCRdb's copy has only in-frame clones and lacks some. The sample holds about 220,000 clones, around four fifths seen once. Individuals drawn from 24 US areas were about 18 to 90 years old. Clinical history reported by participants formed the basis on which cohorts were assigned. Exposed participants came across a COVID-19 case within 2 weeks before study entry. The CDR3 spans 14 residues. Germline-derived CDR1 and CDR2 are SGHRS and YFSETQ. V gave up 1 base and J gave up 1 base, with 7 bases separating them.

J is TRBJ2-3 and V is TRBV5-1, with no clear D. This receptor was obtained from a woman in her forties or fifties who had been exposed to COVID-19. Input material: PBMCs or T cells enriched from blood (not recorded which). For the CDR3, the DNA is TGCGCCAGCAGCTTGTCGGTTCGCACAGATACGCAGTATTTT. This sequence encodes CASSLSVRTDTQYF.